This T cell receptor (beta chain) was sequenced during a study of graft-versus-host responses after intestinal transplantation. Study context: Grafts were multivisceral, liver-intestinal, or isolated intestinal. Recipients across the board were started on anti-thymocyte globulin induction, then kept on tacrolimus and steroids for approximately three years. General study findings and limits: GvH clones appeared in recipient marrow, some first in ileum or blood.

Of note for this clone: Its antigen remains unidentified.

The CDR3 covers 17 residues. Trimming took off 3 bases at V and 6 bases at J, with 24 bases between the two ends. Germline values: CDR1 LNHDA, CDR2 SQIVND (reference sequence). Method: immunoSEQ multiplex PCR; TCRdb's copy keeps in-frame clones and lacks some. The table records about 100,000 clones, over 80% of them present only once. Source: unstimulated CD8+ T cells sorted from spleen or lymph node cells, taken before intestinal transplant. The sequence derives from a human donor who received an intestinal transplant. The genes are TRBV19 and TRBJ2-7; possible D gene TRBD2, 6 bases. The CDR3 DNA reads TGTGCCAGTAGTATGGTCCCCCCCGCGACCGGGGGAAGCGAGCAGTACTTC. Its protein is CASSMVPPATGGSEQYF.